These T cell receptor beta chains were read from a single sample in a study of identifying expanded T cells in peripheral blood. Clones were read by immunoSEQ multiplex PCR, and TCRdb kept only the in-frame ones, dropping some. The sample records approximately 110,000 clones, 80% to 90% being singletons. The sample was blood. The receptors were gathered from a person between 18 and 75 years old in good health. The CDR3 runs from the conserved cysteine through the conserved F or W. Each record gives: J gene, CDR3 length, D gene, clone size, V gene, CDR3 protein, CDR3 DNA. The D gene is left open where the match is weak. Size tells how often a clone was seen (once, few, many) or the class of an expanded clone, and some rows leave it out.

j_call: TRBJ1-2
cdr3_length: 12
d_call: .
clone_size: once
v_call: TRBV6-6
cdr3_aa: CASSYGSSGYTF
cdr3_nt: TGTGCCAGCAGTTACGGGAGCTCTGGCTACACCTTC

j_call: TRBJ2-7
cdr3_length: 13
d_call: TRBD1
clone_size: once
v_call: TRBV13
cdr3_aa: CASAEQGSYEQYF
cdr3_nt: TGTGCCAGCGCGGAACAGGGGTCTTACGAGCAGTACTTC

j_call: TRBJ2-7
cdr3_length: 16
d_call: TRBD1
clone_size: .
v_call: TRBV7-6
cdr3_aa: CASSLVGRTGGSEQYF
cdr3_nt: TGTGCCAGCAGCTTAGTAGGGAGGACAGGGGGGAGCGAGCAGTACTTC

j_call: TRBJ2-3
cdr3_length: 14
d_call: .
clone_size: few
v_call: TRBV27
cdr3_aa: CASSFRSFTDTQYF
cdr3_nt: TGTGCCAGCAGTTTCAGGTCTTTCACAGATACGCAGTATTTT

j_call: TRBJ2-4
cdr3_length: 15
d_call: TRBD2
clone_size: .
v_call: TRBV5-4
cdr3_aa: CASSLGAGGGAIQYF
cdr3_nt: TGTGCCAGCAGCTTGGGAGCGGGGGGCGGGGCCATTCAGTACTTC

j_call: TRBJ2-5
cdr3_length: 17
d_call: TRBD2
clone_size: .
v_call: TRBV7-2
cdr3_aa: CASSPGLAGGIQETQYF
cdr3_nt: TGTGCCAGCAGCCCCGGACTAGCGGGGGGGATCCAAGAGACCCAGTACTTC

j_call: TRBJ2-3
cdr3_length: 14
d_call: TRBD1
clone_size: .
v_call: TRBV19
cdr3_aa: CASSLGQGVGTQYF
cdr3_nt: TGTGCCAGTAGTTTGGGGCAGGGGGTAGGTACGCAGTATTTT

j_call: TRBJ1-5
cdr3_length: 12
d_call: .
clone_size: .
v_call: TRBV6-6
cdr3_aa: CASSRFNQPQHF
cdr3_nt: TGTGCCAGCAGTAGGTTCAATCAGCCCCAGCATTTT

j_call: TRBJ2-7
cdr3_length: 15
d_call: .
clone_size: .
v_call: TRBV6-5
cdr3_aa: CASSYLVGVGYEQYF
cdr3_nt: TGTGCCAGCAGTTACCTTGTTGGGGTAGGCTACGAGCAGTACTTC

j_call: TRBJ2-7
cdr3_length: 15
d_call: TRBD1
clone_size: .
v_call: TRBV19
cdr3_aa: CASSISTGGGYEQYF
cdr3_nt: TGTGCCAGTAGTATTTCGACAGGGGGTGGATACGAGCAGTACTTC

j_call: TRBJ2-7
cdr3_length: 14
d_call: .
clone_size: .
v_call: TRBV7-2
cdr3_aa: CASSLAYGVDEQYF
cdr3_nt: TGTGCCAGCAGCTTAGCGTACGGGGTGGACGAGCAGTACTTC

j_call: TRBJ1-1
cdr3_length: 11
d_call: .
clone_size: .
v_call: TRBV7-8
cdr3_aa: CASSFGASAFF
cdr3_nt: TGTGCCAGCAGCTTTGGGGCCTCAGCTTTCTTT

j_call: TRBJ2-7
cdr3_length: 13
d_call: .
clone_size: .
v_call: TRBV19
cdr3_aa: CASSIDSTYEQYF
cdr3_nt: TGTGCCAGTAGTATTGACAGTACCTACGAGCAGTACTTC

j_call: TRBJ2-1
cdr3_length: 14
d_call: TRBD1
clone_size: .
v_call: TRBV19
cdr3_aa: CASSITRTGNEQFF
cdr3_nt: TGTGCCAGTAGTATCACCCGGACAGGTAATGAGCAGTTCTTC

j_call: TRBJ1-6
cdr3_length: 13
d_call: .
clone_size: .
v_call: TRBV19
cdr3_aa: CASSIQAGPPLHF
cdr3_nt: TGTGCCAGTAGCATCCAAGCCGGACCGCCCCTCCACTTT

j_call: TRBJ2-1
cdr3_length: 15
d_call: .
clone_size: .
v_call: TRBV11-2
cdr3_aa: CASSLNRVVGNEQFF
cdr3_nt: TGTGCCAGCAGCTTAAATCGGGTCGTGGGCAATGAGCAGTTCTTC

j_call: TRBJ2-5
cdr3_length: 12
d_call: .
clone_size: .
v_call: TRBV29-1
cdr3_aa: CSLWGLQGTQYF
cdr3_nt: TGCAGCCTGTGGGGGCTACAAGGGACCCAGTACTTC

j_call: TRBJ2-1
cdr3_length: 14
d_call: TRBD2
clone_size: .
v_call: TRBV4-1
cdr3_aa: CASSHPGLAGEQFF
cdr3_nt: TGCGCCAGCAGCCACCCTGGACTAGCCGGGGAGCAGTTCTTC

j_call: TRBJ2-3
cdr3_length: 14
d_call: .
clone_size: .
v_call: TRBV25-1
cdr3_aa: CASSERVGTDTQYF
cdr3_nt: TGTGCCAGCAGTGAAAGGGTTGGCACAGATACGCAGTATTTT

j_call: TRBJ2-7
cdr3_length: 16
d_call: TRBD1
clone_size: .
v_call: TRBV5-1
cdr3_aa: CASSLEGQGTSYEQYF
cdr3_nt: TGCGCCAGCAGCTTGGAGGGACAGGGGACTTCCTACGAGCAGTACTTC

j_call: TRBJ2-7
cdr3_length: 16
d_call: .
clone_size: .
v_call: TRBV2
cdr3_aa: CASSVTGSSNTYEQYF
cdr3_nt: TGTGCCAGCAGTGTGACCGGCAGTAGTAATACCTACGAGCAGTACTTC

j_call: TRBJ2-1
cdr3_length: 16
d_call: TRBD1
clone_size: .
v_call: TRBV28
cdr3_aa: CASSFHGTGFRDEQFF
cdr3_nt: TGTGCCAGCAGTTTTCACGGGACAGGGTTTCGCGATGAGCAGTTCTTC

j_call: TRBJ2-2
cdr3_length: 15
d_call: .
clone_size: .
v_call: TRBV15
cdr3_aa: CATSRDWGSTGELFF
cdr3_nt: TGTGCCACCAGCAGAGATTGGGGGAGTACCGGGGAGCTGTTTTTT

j_call: TRBJ2-2
cdr3_length: 17
d_call: TRBD2
clone_size: .
v_call: TRBV27
cdr3_aa: CASRLAGAGYGTGELFF
cdr3_nt: TGTGCCAGCAGACTAGCGGGGGCGGGGTACGGGACCGGGGAGCTGTTTTTT

j_call: TRBJ2-2
cdr3_length: 15
d_call: .
clone_size: .
v_call: TRBV28
cdr3_aa: CASKFGGSGTGELFF
cdr3_nt: TGTGCCAGCAAGTTTGGGGGCTCGGGCACCGGGGAGCTGTTTTTT

j_call: TRBJ1-6
cdr3_length: 16
d_call: TRBD1
clone_size: once
v_call: TRBV4-3
cdr3_aa: CASSQEPGQGESPLHF
cdr3_nt: TGCGCCAGCAGCCAAGAGCCGGGACAGGGGGAGTCACCCCTCCACTTT

j_call: TRBJ1-3
cdr3_length: 18
d_call: .
clone_size: .
v_call: TRBV5-6
cdr3_aa: CASSWGPQLWYSGNTIYF
cdr3_nt: TGTGCCAGCAGCTGGGGACCTCAGTTATGGTACTCTGGAAACACCATATATTTT